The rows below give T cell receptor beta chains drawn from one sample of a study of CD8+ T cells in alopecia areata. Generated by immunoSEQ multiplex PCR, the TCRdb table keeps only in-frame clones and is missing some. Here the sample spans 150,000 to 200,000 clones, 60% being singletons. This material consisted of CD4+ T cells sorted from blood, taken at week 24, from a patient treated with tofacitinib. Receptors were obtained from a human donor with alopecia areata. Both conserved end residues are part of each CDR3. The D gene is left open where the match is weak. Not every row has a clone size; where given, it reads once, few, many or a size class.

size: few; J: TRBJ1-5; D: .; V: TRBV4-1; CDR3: CASSQDLFQPQHF; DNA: TGCGCCAGCAGCCAAGACCTTTTTCAGCCCCAGCATTTT
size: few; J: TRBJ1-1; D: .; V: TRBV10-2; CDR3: CASSGGRQMNTEAFF; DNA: TGCGCCAGCAGTGGGGGCAGACAAATGAACACTGAAGCTTTCTTT
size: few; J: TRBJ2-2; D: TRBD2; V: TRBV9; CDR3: CASSVVERGLTGELFF; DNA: TGTGCCAGCAGCGTAGTAGAGCGGGGATTGACCGGGGAGCTGTTTTTT
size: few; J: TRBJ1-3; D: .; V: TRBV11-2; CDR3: CASGRVAGNTIYF; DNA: TGTGCCAGCGGTAGGGTGGCTGGAAACACCATATATTTT
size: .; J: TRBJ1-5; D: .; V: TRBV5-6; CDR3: CASSLWGMVSNQPQHF; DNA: TGTGCCAGCAGCTTGTGGGGTATGGTAAGCAATCAGCCCCAGCATTTT
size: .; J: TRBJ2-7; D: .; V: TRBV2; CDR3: CASSEIAYEQYF; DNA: TGTGCCAGCAGTGAAATCGCCTACGAGCAGTACTTC
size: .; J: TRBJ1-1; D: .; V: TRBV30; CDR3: CAWTGAGQYEAFF; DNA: TGTGCCTGGACAGGGGCAGGACAGTATGAAGCTTTCTTT
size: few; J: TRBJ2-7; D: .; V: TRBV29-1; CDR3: CSVVTANYEQYF; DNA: TGCAGCGTTGTTACAGCGAACTACGAGCAGTACTTC
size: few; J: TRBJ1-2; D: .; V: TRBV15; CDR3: CATSSWFVPYGYTF; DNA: TGTGCCACCAGCAGCTGGTTCGTTCCTTATGGCTACACCTTC
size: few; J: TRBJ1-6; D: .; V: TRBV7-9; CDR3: CASSSWSNNSPLHF; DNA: TGTGCCAGCAGCTCTTGGAGCAATAATTCACCCCTCCACTTT
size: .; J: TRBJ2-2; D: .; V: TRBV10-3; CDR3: CASNDRTTGELFF; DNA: TGTGCCTCCAATGACAGAACCACCGGGGAGCTGTTTTTT
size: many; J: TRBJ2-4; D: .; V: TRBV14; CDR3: CASSARPGPNIQYF; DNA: TGTGCCAGCAGCGCGCGGCCTGGCCCAAACATTCAGTACTTC
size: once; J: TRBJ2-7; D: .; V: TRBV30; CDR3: CAWSDGLGYEQYF; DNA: TGTGCCTGGAGTGACGGCCTAGGGTACGAGCAGTACTTC
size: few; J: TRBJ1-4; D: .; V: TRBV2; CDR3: CASSEAGRRAFF; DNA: TGTGCCAGCAGTGAAGCAGGCAGAAGGGCGTTTTTT
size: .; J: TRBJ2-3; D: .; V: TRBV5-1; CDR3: CASSLAGGTDTQYF; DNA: TGCGCCAGCAGCTTGGCCGGCGGCACAGATACGCAGTATTTT
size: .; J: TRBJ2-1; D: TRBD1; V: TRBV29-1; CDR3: CSASDRGSYNEQFF; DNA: TGCAGCGCCTCGGACAGGGGCTCCTACAATGAGCAGTTCTTC
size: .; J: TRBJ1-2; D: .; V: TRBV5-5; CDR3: CASSLATANYGYTF; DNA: TGTGCCAGCAGCTTGGCGACAGCCAACTATGGCTACACCTTC
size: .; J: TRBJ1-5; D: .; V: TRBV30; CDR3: CAWSDRLNQPQHF; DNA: TGTGCCTGGAGTGACCGGCTGAATCAGCCCCAGCATTTT
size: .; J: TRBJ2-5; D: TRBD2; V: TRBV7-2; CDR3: CASSTGTSGGAQETQYF; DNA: TGTGCCAGCAGCACCGGGACTAGCGGGGGGGCCCAAGAGACCCAGTACTTC
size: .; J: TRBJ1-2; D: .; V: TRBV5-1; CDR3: CASSLRLGDYGYTF; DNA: TGCGCCAGCAGCTTGAGGCTTGGGGACTATGGCTACACCTTC
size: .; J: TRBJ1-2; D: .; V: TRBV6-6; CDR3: CASSYVINGYTF; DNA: TGTGCCAGCAGTTACGTGATTAATGGCTACACCTTC
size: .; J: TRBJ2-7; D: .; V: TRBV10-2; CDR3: CASSESAYEQYF; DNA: TGCGCCAGCAGTGAGTCGGCCTACGAGCAGTACTTC